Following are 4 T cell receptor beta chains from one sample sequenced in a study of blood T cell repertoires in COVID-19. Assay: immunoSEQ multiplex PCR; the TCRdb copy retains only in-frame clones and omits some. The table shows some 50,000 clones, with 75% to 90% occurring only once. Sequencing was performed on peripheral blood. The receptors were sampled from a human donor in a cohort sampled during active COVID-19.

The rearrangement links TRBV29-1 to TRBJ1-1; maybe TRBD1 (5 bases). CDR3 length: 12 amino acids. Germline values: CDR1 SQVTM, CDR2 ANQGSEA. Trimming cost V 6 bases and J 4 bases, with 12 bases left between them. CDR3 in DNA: TGCAGCGTAGCGGGGGTCGGCACTGAAGCTTTCTTT. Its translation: CSVAGVGTEAFF.

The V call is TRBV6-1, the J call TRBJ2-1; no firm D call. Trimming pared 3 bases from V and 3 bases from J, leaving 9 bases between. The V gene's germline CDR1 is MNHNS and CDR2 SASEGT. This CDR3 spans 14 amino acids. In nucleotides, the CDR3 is TGTGCCAGCAGTGACGGGTCCTTCTACAATGAGCAGTTCTTC. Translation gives CASSDGSFYNEQFF.

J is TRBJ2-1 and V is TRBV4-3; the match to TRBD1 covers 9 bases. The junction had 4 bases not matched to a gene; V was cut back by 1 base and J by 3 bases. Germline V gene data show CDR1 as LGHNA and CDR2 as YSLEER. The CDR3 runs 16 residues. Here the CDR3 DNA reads TGCGCCAGCAGCCAAGGGTACAGGGGGCTCTACAATGAGCAGTTCTTC. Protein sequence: CASSQGYRGLYNEQFF.

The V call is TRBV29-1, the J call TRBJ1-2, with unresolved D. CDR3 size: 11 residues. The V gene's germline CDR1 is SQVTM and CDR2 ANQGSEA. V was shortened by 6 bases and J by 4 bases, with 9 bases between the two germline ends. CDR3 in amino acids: CSVLHSYGYTF. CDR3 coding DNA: TGCAGCGTCCTACACAGCTATGGCTACACCTTC.